Listed below are T cell receptor beta chains from one sample, sequenced in a study of blood T cell repertoires in COVID-19. The table came from immunoSEQ multiplex PCR; TCRdb's copy has only in-frame clones and leaves some out. The sample records fewer than 250,000 clones, under 90% being singletons. Input material: PBMCs or T cells enriched from blood (not recorded which). All receptors derive from a woman aged 45-59 years with acute COVID-19. The CDR3 runs from the conserved cysteine through the conserved F or W. Each record gives: J gene, V gene, CDR3 protein.

>TRBJ2-7|TRBV28
CASSLATGTGSVQRQYF
>TRBJ2-5|TRBV29-1
CSGQGFDSRETQYF
>TRBJ2-7|TRBV28
CASSHRDRGTYEQYF
>TRBJ2-1|TRBV24-1
CAAGTSGYNEQFF
>TRBJ1-3|TRBV28
CASSLDQGAGNTIYF
>TRBJ2-3|TRBV18
CASSPTGGTDTQYF
>TRBJ1-3|TRBV19
CASSIPGQASSGNTIYF
>TRBJ2-1|TRBV7-2
CASRQTGTGDYNEQFF
>TRBJ2-1|TRBV11-2
CASRFSGRSNEQFF
>TRBJ2-7|TRBV21-1
CASSKRLSITYEQYF
>TRBJ1-4|TRBV5-1
CASSSTPGTFYEKLFF
>TRBJ1-2|TRBV18
CASSPTSAGDSYGYTF
>TRBJ2-2|TRBV4-3
CASSQEDRANTGELFF
>TRBJ1-6|TRBV9
CASGTGRNSPLHF
>TRBJ1-3|TRBV5-4
CASSSGGWSGNTIYF
>TRBJ1-4|TRBV7-2
CASSGGANEKLFF
>TRBJ1-6|TRBV14
CASSQGVPLQGPSHF
>TRBJ2-2|TRBV28
CASRSTGELFF
>TRBJ2-2|TRBV19
CASSIGLAMTGELFF
>TRBJ1-5|TRBV28
CASSRQYGNQPQHF
>TRBJ2-7|TRBV18
CASSPQGNYEQYF
>TRBJ2-7|TRBV27
CASSLKTGGTREQYF
>TRBJ2-7|TRBV5-6
CASSLYSGARYSYEQYF
>TRBJ2-7|TRBV4-3
CASSQEPGAYEQYF
>TRBJ2-2|TRBV4-3
CASSQGVAGYTGELFF
>TRBJ2-3|TRBV2
CASKWEADTQYF
>TRBJ1-1|TRBV28
CASSRAGTGGTEAFF
>TRBJ1-6|TRBV11-2
CASSPTGGAVNSPLHF
>TRBJ2-7|TRBV27
CASSQTRGSYEQYF
>TRBJ1-5|TRBV1
CTSSQEDPDRINQPQHF
>TRBJ1-5|TRBV19
CASSDQRQAQHF
>TRBJ2-2|TRBV6-4
CASSALTSGPYTGELFF
>TRBJ2-4|TRBV5-8
CASSLGQGGNIQYF
>TRBJ2-5|TRBV6-5
CASREGLQGETQYF
>TRBJ1-2|TRBV5-1
CASSRQGNLYGYTF
>TRBJ1-5|TRBV24-1
CATSDGQINQPQHF
>TRBJ2-1|TRBV6-2/TRBV6-3
CASSYSVSGGGYNEQFF
>TRBJ2-7|TRBV30
CAWRGAVEQYF
>TRBJ2-7|TRBV6-5
CASSPGTSLEQYF
>TRBJ1-2|TRBV19
CASSPQTGGAYGYTF
>TRBJ2-3|TRBV27
CASSLSWRDTQYF
>TRBJ2-1|TRBV9
CASSPRWRGLSYNEQFF
>TRBJ1-3|TRBV11-3
CASSGEAGNTIYF
>TRBJ2-5|TRBV3-1/TRBV3-2
CASSQNGLGTQYF